The rows below give T cell receptor beta chains drawn from one sample of a study of T cells after somatic rescue of genetic block. Produced via immunoSEQ multiplex PCR; TCRdb's table is partial and in-frame only. The sample includes 85,000 to 100,000 clones, 80% to 90% of them seen just once. Sequences were obtained from peripheral blood mononuclear cells (PBMCs). Receptors were obtained from a woman between 18 and 29 years old. The CDR3 runs from the conserved cysteine through the conserved F or W.

>TRBV30
CAWSVLATNEKLFF
>TRBV7-9
CASSGRTGVGETQYF
>TRBV6-4
CASSDTSEGEQFF
>TRBV27
CASWEAGTYNEQFF
>TRBV19
CASSKLAGGPNNEQFF
>TRBV5-4
CASSSGTSVESHNEQFF
>TRBV25-1
CASSSAEFNQPQHF
>TRBV7-9
CASRPGLGEKLFF
>TRBV19
CASSIVGTGDYGYTF
>TRBV4-1
CASSPLRSFAGGERSSTDTQYF
>TRBV5-8
CASSWGTQYF
>TRBV28
CASQRQVMSQPQHF
>TRBV7-9
CASHGGWTGNYNEQFF
>TRBV10-3
CAISVDDSLNTEAFF
>TRBV28
CASGEASGSAGGEQYF
>TRBV18
CASGDYNEQFF
>TRBV27
CASSLLDRGRKAFF
>TRBV7-3
CASSWTGFQETQYF
>TRBV28
CASSRPQGATGSRSYNEQFF
>TRBV18
CASSPSTGTYEQYF
>TRBV18
CASSPIPSLLQGATGELFF
>TRBV7-6
CASSLSFYEQYF
>TRBV18
CASSPTAERETQYF
>TRBV28
CASSSRTRKSNYGYTF
>TRBV27
CATGARVDQPQHF
>TRBV7-9
CASSLGQAEYYEKLFF
>TRBV27
CASGNFRAADTQYF
>TRBV2
CASSETSGRGNTIYF
>TRBV2
CASSGLAKDVETQYF
>TRBV29-1
CSVEDRRTGQSWKNYGYTF
>TRBV19
CASSIGQGNEQFF
>TRBV6-5
CASSYVSLDGTEAFF
>TRBV4-1
CASSQFWPNTEAFF
>TRBV28
CASSLRGGGPDTQYF
>TRBV18
CASSPPLGERNTIYF
>TRBV2
CASSESVSGRAEQFF
>TRBV7-9
CASSPQPGSRYEQYF